The clone carrying this T cell receptor (beta chain) appeared once. The antigen remains unidentified. These data come from a study of OX40 agonist ivuxolimab in advanced cancers. Here immunoSEQ multiplex PCR was the method, and the copy in TCRdb shows in-frame clones only, minus some. The sample lists under 80,000 clones; roughly 87% were seen once. The sampling schedule covered blood at baseline, cycle 4 day 1, and cycle 7 day 1. Study-wide points: Patients who responded partially at 0.1-3.0 mg/kg showed clonal expansion ranking among the lowest.

CDR3 length equals 14 residues. V was clipped by 3 bases and J by 0 bases; unmatched bases: 2. Germline values: CDR1 LNHDA, CDR2 SQIVND (reference sequence). The rearrangement joins TRBV19 to TRBJ2-7; 7 positions match TRBD2. This receptor was taken from an adult with an advanced solid tumor such as melanoma, head and neck, liver or kidney cancer. Sequencing was performed on CD4+ or CD8+ T cells sorted from blood, taken in a trial of the OX40 agonist ivuxolimab. CDR3 sequence reads: CASSMLADSYEQYF. In nucleotides, the CDR3 is TGTGCCAGTAGTATGCTAGCGGACTCCTACGAGCAGTACTTC.